A selection of T cell receptor beta chains follows, all from one sample in a study of blood T cell repertoires in COVID-19. Here immunoSEQ multiplex PCR was the method, and the copy in TCRdb shows in-frame clones only, minus some. This table has 45,000 to 55,000 clones, about nine tenths appearing once. The specimen was peripheral blood. The receptors originated from a man in his fifties with active COVID-19. CDR3s include the opening cysteine and the closing phenylalanine or tryptophan. Each record gives: V gene, clone size, J gene, D gene, CDR3 protein, CDR3 DNA. D genes are given only for firm matches. The size field is filled for only some rows; it gives once, few, many or a size class.

TRBV19	-	TRBJ1-6	-	CASRRGNPNSPLHF	TGTGCCAGTAGAAGGGGCAATCCCAATTCACCCCTCCACTTT
TRBV7-3	-	TRBJ2-7	TRBD2	CASSPGLTYEQYF	TGTGCCAGCAGCCCGGGACTAACCTACGAGCAGTACTTC
TRBV28	once	TRBJ1-2	-	CASSPPGWTNYGYTF	TGTGCCAGCAGCCCCCCAGGGTGGACTAACTATGGCTACACCTTC
TRBV30	once	TRBJ2-1	-	CAWGRGGGPSSYNEQFF	TGTGCCTGGGGAAGGGGGGGCGGCCCCAGCTCCTACAATGAGCAGTTCTTC
TRBV6-4	once	TRBJ2-5	TRBD1	CASKATGGPSWTQYF	TGTGCCAGCAAGGCAACAGGGGGCCCGTCGTGGACCCAGTACTTC
TRBV6-5	-	TRBJ2-7	-	CASRSPSSYEQYF	TGTGCCAGCAGGTCCCCCAGCTCCTACGAGCAGTACTTC
TRBV19	-	TRBJ2-7	-	CASSIGTGYEQYF	TGTGCCAGTAGTATAGGGACTGGCTACGAGCAGTACTTC
TRBV21-1	-	TRBJ1-6	-	CASSKGDRGSPLHF	TGTGCCAGCAGCAAAGGGGACAGGGGTTCACCCCTCCACTTT
TRBV7-9	-	TRBJ2-3	TRBD1	CASSLEGQGVDTQYF	TGTGCCAGCAGCTTAGAGGGACAGGGAGTAGATACGCAGTATTTT
TRBV11-2	-	TRBJ2-1	-	CASSSLAINEQFF	TGTGCCAGCAGCTCCCTAGCAATCAATGAGCAGTTCTTC
TRBV29-1	-	TRBJ1-2	-	CSVGPSNYGYTF	TGCAGCGTGGGGCCATCTAACTATGGCTACACCTTC
TRBV9	few	TRBJ1-2	-	CASSVEWQGDGYTF	TGTGCCAGCAGCGTAGAGTGGCAGGGTGACGGCTACACCTTC
TRBV6-5	-	TRBJ2-7	-	CASRKQGSRQYF	TGTGCCAGCAGAAAACAGGGAAGCAGGCAGTACTTC
TRBV9	-	TRBJ2-2	-	CASTRDYTGELFF	TGTGCCAGCACCAGGGACTACACCGGGGAGCTGTTTTTT
TRBV19	-	TRBJ1-4	-	CASRATASNEKLFF	TGTGCCAGTAGAGCGACAGCTTCTAATGAAAAACTGTTTTTT
TRBV6-2/TRBV6-3	-	TRBJ2-1	TRBD1	CASSSGQGVNEQFF	TGTGCCAGCAGCTCTGGACAGGGGGTTAATGAGCAGTTCTTC
TRBV9	-	TRBJ2-7	-	CASSVAPRGEQCF	TGTGCCAGCAGCGTAGCCCCTCGAGGCGAGCAGTGCTTC
TRBV24-1	-	TRBJ1-5	-	CATSDSRGSHQPQHF	TGTGCCACCAGTGACTCTCGGGGATCCCATCAGCCCCAGCATTTT
TRBV27	-	TRBJ2-3	-	CASEGSLTTDTQYF	TGTGCCAGCGAAGGTAGCCTGACCACAGATACGCAGTATTTT
TRBV5-1	once	TRBJ1-6	-	CASSPGSGWDSPLHF	TGCGCCAGCAGCCCCGGCTCGGGGTGGGATTCACCCCTCCACTTT
TRBV11-2	-	TRBJ2-7	TRBD2	CASSPIRVSGGPYEQYF	TGTGCCAGCAGCCCTATCCGTGTTAGCGGGGGGCCCTACGAGCAGTACTTC
TRBV4-3	-	TRBJ2-5	-	CASSQVSGGGGETQYF	TGCGCCAGCAGCCAAGTCTCCGGGGGTGGGGGAGAGACCCAGTACTTC
TRBV19	once	TRBJ2-5	-	CASTATSSQTQYF	TGTGCCAGTACCGCGACTAGTTCCCAGACCCAGTACTTC
TRBV15	-	TRBJ1-2	-	CATSETDPSYGYTF	TGTGCCACCAGTGAGACAGATCCCTCCTATGGCTACACCTTC
TRBV19	few	TRBJ2-7	TRBD1	CASSTTDGQGDEQYF	TGTGCCAGTAGTACGACCGACGGACAGGGTGACGAGCAGTACTTC
TRBV6-5	-	TRBJ1-1	-	CASSRDSTEAFF	TGTGCCAGCAGTCGGGACTCCACTGAAGCTTTCTTT
TRBV4-1	-	TRBJ1-5	-	CASSIRQDGNQPQHF	TGCGCCAGCAGCATAAGACAGGATGGCAATCAGCCCCAGCATTTT
TRBV25-1	-	TRBJ1-6	-	CASSANTGMTRNSPLHF	TGTGCCAGCAGTGCCAATACAGGGATGACCAGGAATTCACCCCTCCACTTT
TRBV7-9	-	TRBJ2-2	-	CASSLSGKNTGELFF	TGTGCCAGCAGCTTATCGGGGAAAAACACCGGGGAGCTGTTTTTT
TRBV24-1	few	TRBJ1-5	TRBD1	CATSLTGSNQPQHF	TGTGCCACCAGTTTGACAGGGAGCAATCAGCCCCAGCATTTT
TRBV5-4	-	TRBJ2-4	-	CASSYRTEENIQYF	TGTGCCAGCAGCTACCGGACGGAGGAAAACATTCAGTACTTC
TRBV6-5	-	TRBJ2-7	-	CASRPGPYEQYF	TGTGCCAGCAGACCAGGCCCGTACGAGCAGTACTTC
TRBV3-1/TRBV3-2	-	TRBJ2-7	TRBD1	CASSQQPGTGSEQYF	TGTGCCAGCAGCCAACAGCCCGGGACAGGGTCCGAGCAGTACTTC
TRBV4-3	-	TRBJ2-1	TRBD2	CASSQVAGRYNEQFF	TGCGCCAGCAGCCAAGTAGCGGGAAGGTACAATGAGCAGTTCTTC
TRBV28	-	TRBJ1-2	TRBD1	CASSPPGTGGTNYGYTF	TGTGCCAGCAGTCCCCCCGGGACAGGGGGAACTAACTATGGCTACACCTTC
TRBV7-8	-	TRBJ1-4	-	CASSLAKNSLNEKLFF	TGTGCCAGCAGCTTAGCGAAAAACAGTCTAAATGAAAAACTGTTTTTT
TRBV30	-	TRBJ1-2	-	CAWSASGARGYTF	TGTGCCTGGAGTGCTTCAGGGGCCCGAGGCTACACCTTC
TRBV29-1	-	TRBJ2-3	TRBD2	CSVPASGANTDTQYF	TGCAGCGTTCCGGCTAGCGGGGCCAACACAGATACGCAGTATTTT
TRBV5-3	-	TRBJ1-3	-	CARSLSGNSGNTIYF	TGTGCCAGAAGCTTGTCAGGAAACTCTGGAAACACCATATATTTT
TRBV9	-	TRBJ1-5	-	CASSVSQGNSNQPQHF	TGTGCCAGCAGCGTGTCTCAGGGTAATAGCAATCAGCCCCAGCATTTT
TRBV6-2/TRBV6-3	-	TRBJ1-1	-	CASSYRRISQEAFF	TGTGCCAGCAGTTACCGCCGAATATCACAGGAAGCTTTCTTT
TRBV5-6	-	TRBJ2-4	TRBD1	CASSYGQGNIQYF	TGTGCCAGCAGCTATGGACAGGGAAACATTCAGTACTTC
TRBV6-2/TRBV6-3	once	TRBJ2-2	TRBD2	CASSYPSGGPGTGELFF	TGTGCCAGCAGTTACCCCTCGGGAGGGCCCGGGACCGGGGAGCTGTTTTTT
TRBV9	-	TRBJ1-1	-	CASSVVYRETEAFF	TGTGCCAGCAGCGTAGTCTACAGGGAGACTGAAGCTTTCTTT